Each of the 4 T cell receptor beta chains below was sequenced from the same sample in a study of beta chain features in type 1 diabetes (dated by TCRdb to between 2018 and 2020). The method behind the library was the immunoSEQ multiplex PCR assay. The High Capacity cDNA Reverse Transcription Kit was used to reverse transcribe all of the isolated RNA, meaning that expressed TCRB transcripts were what got sequenced. TCRdb stores this immuneACCESS table with in-frame sequences only. Part of the clones is absent; in the studies checked, under half of the shortfall reflects unresolved V genes, and no reason is known for the rest. The sample includes approximately 200,000 clones, with about 9.3% observed a single time. 0.03% to 0.035% of the sample goes to the ten largest clones. The sample taken for sequencing was naive CD4+ T cells from blood. The intended sense of this specimen's cell subset or site label: true naive CD4+ T cells. These receptors all come from a woman younger than 35 in good health.

On this clone: This same CDR3 is encoded by further DNA sequences in the sample. The chain has TRBV30 and TRBJ1-1; D remains unclear. Per the germline V gene, CDR1 is GTSNPN and CDR2 is SVGIG (reference sequence). V was cut by 1 base and J by 2 bases, with 8 bases left in between. The CDR3 runs 13 residues. The CDR3 DNA reads as TGTGCCTGGAGTGGAGGGCGCAACACTGAAGCTTTCTTT. Protein product: CAWSGGRNTEAFF. Looking up the rest from reference TRBV30 and TRBJ1-1 gives the full variable domain: SQTIHQWPATLVQPVGSPLSLECTVEGTSNPNLYWYRQAAGRGLQLLFYSVGIGQISSEVPQNLSASRPQDRQFILSSKKLLLSDSGFYLCAWSGGRNTEAFFGQGTRLTVV.

This clone was counted many times. The chain employs TRBV4-1 and TRBJ2-1, with 8 bases identical to TRBD1. This CDR3 is built from 14 residues. CDR1 is MGHRA, CDR2 YSYEKL, per germline. V gave up 6 bases and J gave up 2 bases; unmatched junction bases: 3. In nucleotides, the CDR3 is TGCGCCAGCAGGCAGGGACAGGCCTACAATGAGCAGTTCTTC. This gives the protein CASRQGQAYNEQFF.

Only a few counts were recorded for this clone. The gene calls are TRBV7-9 and TRBJ2-5; no definite D call. This CDR3 is 12 amino acids long. Germline V CDR1 and CDR2: SEHNR, FQNEAQ (reference sequence). V was shortened by 5 bases and J by 4 bases, with 8 bases between the two germline ends. In nucleotides, the CDR3 is TGTGCCAGCAGCCATACGGGAGAGACCCAGTACTTC. This sequence encodes CASSHTGETQYF.

V gene TRBV5-4 combines with J gene TRBJ1-1; 7 bases agree with TRBD1. CDR3 length: 15 residues. V trimming: 3 bases; J trimming: 1 base; junction bases outside the gene matches: 6. The germline gives CDR1 SGHNT, CDR2 YYREEE (reference sequence). The CDR3 nucleotides are TGTGCCAGCAGCTCACTACAGGGGCAGAACACTGAAGCTTTCTTT. This sequence encodes CASSSLQGQNTEAFF.